The clone carrying this TCR beta chain has a count of ten or more. Its antigen is still unknown. A junction end diverges from the germline sequence, so it may reflect a read error. The data are from a study of neurological immune-mediated disorders. Broader study findings: None of the CDR3 amino acid sequences found in expanded clones was shared across subjects. This suggests that the TCR-beta repertoires were private in all groups.

Template-switch 5'RACE cDNA synthesis added a 10-nucleotide unique molecular identifier. In each sequencing run, over 170 million TCR-beta sequences were generated from 15-18 subjects. TCRdb reprocessed the 5' RACE reads via MiXCR and lists one record per CDR3 protein. The top ten clones hold about 7.2% of a sample with 19,000 or so distinct CDR3 sequences, around 15% of them seen once. This CDR3 comprises 12 residues. Germline CDR1 SGHAT, CDR2 FQNNGV. The sorted libraries involved the use of approximately 930,000 CD4+ or CD8+ T cells. The rearrangement links TRBV11-2 to TRBJ1-1; D is undetermined. This TCR came from a woman aged 60-75 years with HTLV-1-associated myelopathy (HAM/TSP). Sequenced: CD4+ T cells from blood. This chain's CDR3 is CASSSVAPDAFF. The CDR3 DNA sequence: TGTGCCAGCAGCTCTGTAGCTCCTGACGCTTTCTTT.